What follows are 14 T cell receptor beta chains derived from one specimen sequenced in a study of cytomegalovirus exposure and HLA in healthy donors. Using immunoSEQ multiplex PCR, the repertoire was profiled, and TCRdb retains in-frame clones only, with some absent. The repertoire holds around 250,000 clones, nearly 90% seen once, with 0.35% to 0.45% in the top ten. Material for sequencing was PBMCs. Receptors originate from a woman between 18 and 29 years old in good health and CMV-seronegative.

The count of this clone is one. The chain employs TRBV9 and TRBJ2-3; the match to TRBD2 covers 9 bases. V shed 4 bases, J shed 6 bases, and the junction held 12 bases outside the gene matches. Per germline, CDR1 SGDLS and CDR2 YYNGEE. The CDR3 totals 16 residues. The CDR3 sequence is CASSPDGGGAWDTQYF. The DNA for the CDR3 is TGTGCCAGCAGCCCAGATGGCGGGGGGGCCTGGGATACGCAGTATTTT.

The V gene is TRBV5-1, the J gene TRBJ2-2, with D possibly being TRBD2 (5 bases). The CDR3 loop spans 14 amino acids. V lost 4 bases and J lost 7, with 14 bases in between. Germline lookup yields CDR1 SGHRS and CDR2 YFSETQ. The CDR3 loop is CASSLLASNGELFF. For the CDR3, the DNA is TGCGCCAGCAGCCTCCTAGCCTCAAACGGGGAGCTGTTTTTT.

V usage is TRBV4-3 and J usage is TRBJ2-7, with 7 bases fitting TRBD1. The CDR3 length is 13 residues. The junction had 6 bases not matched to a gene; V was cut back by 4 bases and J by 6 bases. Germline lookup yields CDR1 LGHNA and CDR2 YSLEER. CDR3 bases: TGCGCCAGCAGCCCGCAGACAGGGACCGAGCAGTACTTC. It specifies CASSPQTGTEQYF.

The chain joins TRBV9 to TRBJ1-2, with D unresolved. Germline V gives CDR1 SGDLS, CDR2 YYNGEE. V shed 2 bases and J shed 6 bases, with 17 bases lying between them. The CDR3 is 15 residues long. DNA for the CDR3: TGTGCCAGCAGCGTTCTTGGTCGGAAGGCGGATGGCTACACCTTC. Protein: CASSVLGRKADGYTF.

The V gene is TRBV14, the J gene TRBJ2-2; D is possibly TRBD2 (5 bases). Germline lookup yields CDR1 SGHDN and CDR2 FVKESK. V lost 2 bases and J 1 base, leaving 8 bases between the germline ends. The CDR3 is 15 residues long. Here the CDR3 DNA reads TGTGCCAGCAGCCAAAGCGCGGGGAACACCGGGGAGCTGTTTTTT. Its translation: CASSQSAGNTGELFF.

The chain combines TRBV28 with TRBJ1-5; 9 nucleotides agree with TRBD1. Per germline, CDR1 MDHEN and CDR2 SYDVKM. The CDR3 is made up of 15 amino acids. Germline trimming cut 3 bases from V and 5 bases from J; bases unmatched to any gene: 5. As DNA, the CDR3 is TGTGCCAGCAGTTTTTCCGGGACAGGGCATCAGCCCCAGCATTTT. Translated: CASSFSGTGHQPQHF.

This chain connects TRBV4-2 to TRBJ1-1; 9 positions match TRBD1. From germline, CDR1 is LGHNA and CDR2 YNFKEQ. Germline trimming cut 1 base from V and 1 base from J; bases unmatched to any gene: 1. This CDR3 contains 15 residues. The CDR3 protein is CASSQGDRANTEAFF. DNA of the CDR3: TGTGCCAGCAGCCAAGGGGACAGGGCGAACACTGAAGCTTTCTTT.

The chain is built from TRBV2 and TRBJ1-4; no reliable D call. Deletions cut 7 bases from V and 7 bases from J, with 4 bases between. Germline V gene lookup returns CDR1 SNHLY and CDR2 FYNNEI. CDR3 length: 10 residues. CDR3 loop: CASISEKLFF. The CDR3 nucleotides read TGTGCCAGCATTAGTGAAAAACTGTTTTTT. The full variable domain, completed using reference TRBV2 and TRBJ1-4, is EPEVTQTPSHQVTQMGQEVILRCVPISNHLYFYWYRQILGQKVEFLVSFYNNEISEKSEIFDDQFSVERPDGSNFTLKIRSTKLEDSAMYFCASISEKLFFGSGTQLSVL.

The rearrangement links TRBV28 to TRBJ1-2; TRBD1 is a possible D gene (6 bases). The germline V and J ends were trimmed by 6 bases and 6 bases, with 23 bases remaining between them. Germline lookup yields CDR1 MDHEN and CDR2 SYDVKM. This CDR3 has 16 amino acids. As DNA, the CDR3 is TGTGCCAGCAGACCGACCAGGGGAATGGGGTCCCATGGCTACACCTTC. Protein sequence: CASRPTRGMGSHGYTF.

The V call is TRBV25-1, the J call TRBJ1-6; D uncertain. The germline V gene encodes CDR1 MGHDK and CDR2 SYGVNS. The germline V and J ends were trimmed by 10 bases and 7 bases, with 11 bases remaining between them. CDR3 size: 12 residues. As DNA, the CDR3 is TGTGCCACGAGACATGGGAATTCACCCCTCCACTTT. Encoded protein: CATRHGNSPLHF.

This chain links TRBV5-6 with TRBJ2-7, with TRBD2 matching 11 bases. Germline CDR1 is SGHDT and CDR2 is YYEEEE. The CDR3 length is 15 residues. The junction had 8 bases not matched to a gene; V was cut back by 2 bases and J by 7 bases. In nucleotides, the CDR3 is TGTGCCAGCAGCTTACTAGCGGGGGCTACTCGGGAGCAGTACGTC. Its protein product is CASSLLAGATREQYV.

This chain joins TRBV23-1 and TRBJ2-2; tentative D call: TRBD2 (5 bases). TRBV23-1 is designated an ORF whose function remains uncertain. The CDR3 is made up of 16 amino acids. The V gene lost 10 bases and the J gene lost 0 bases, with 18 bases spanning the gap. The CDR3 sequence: CATTHGNGPNTGELFF. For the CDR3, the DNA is TGCGCCACCACACACGGGAACGGACCGAACACCGGGGAGCTGTTTTTT.

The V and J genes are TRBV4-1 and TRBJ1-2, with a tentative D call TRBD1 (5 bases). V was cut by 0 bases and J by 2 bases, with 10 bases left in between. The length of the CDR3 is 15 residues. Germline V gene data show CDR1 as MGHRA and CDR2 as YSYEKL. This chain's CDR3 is CASSQDSAGNYGYTF. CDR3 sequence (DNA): TGCGCCAGCAGCCAAGATTCCGCAGGGAACTATGGCTACACCTTC.

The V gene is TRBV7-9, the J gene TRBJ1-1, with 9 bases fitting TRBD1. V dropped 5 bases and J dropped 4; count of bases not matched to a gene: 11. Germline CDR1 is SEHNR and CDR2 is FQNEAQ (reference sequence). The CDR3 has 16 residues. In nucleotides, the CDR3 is TGTGCCAGCAGCATATCCACAGGGGGCGTGGGCACTGAAGCTTTCTTT. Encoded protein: CASSISTGGVGTEAFF.